A selection of T cell receptor beta chains follows, all from one sample in a study of blood T cells in healthy people across ages. Each CDR3 protein is one row after TCRdb ran MiXCR on the 5' RACE reads. The table records roughly 1.7 million distinct CDR3 sequences, roughly 30% of them present only once. The material sequenced was blood. The origin of the receptors is a woman aged 25 to 45 in good health. Each CDR3 is given with its conserved first and last residue. The order of the fields is J gene, D gene, V gene, clone size, CDR3 DNA, CDR3 protein. The D gene is left open where the match is weak. Rows give clone size only sometimes, using once, few, many, or a class for an expanded clone.

j_gene: TRBJ2-7; d_gene: NA; v_gene: TRBV4-1; abundance: few; CDR3nt: TGCGCCAGAAAAATTGGAGCCTACGAGCAGTACTTC; CDR3aa: CARKIGAYEQYF
j_gene: TRBJ2-1; d_gene: TRBD2; v_gene: TRBV7-6; abundance: NA; CDR3nt: TGTGCCAGCAGCCTTAGCGGGGGGTCCCTCTACAATGAGCAGTTCTTC; CDR3aa: CASSLSGGSLYNEQFF
j_gene: TRBJ2-1; d_gene: TRBD2; v_gene: TRBV29-1; abundance: many; CDR3nt: TGCAGCGTCGAAGGTTTGAGCGGGAGTCCCTACAATGAGCAGTTCTTC; CDR3aa: CSVEGLSGSPYNEQFF
j_gene: TRBJ1-2; d_gene: NA; v_gene: TRBV20-1; abundance: NA; CDR3nt: TGCAGTGCTAGTGGTAGCGGTCATGGCTACACCTTC; CDR3aa: CSASGSGHGYTF
j_gene: TRBJ2-6; d_gene: TRBD1; v_gene: TRBV13; abundance: NA; CDR3nt: TGTGCCAGCAGCTCGCGGACAGGGTCCCTCTCTGGGGCCAACGTCCTGACTTTC; CDR3aa: CASSSRTGSLSGANVLTF
j_gene: TRBJ2-7; d_gene: TRBD2; v_gene: TRBV7-2; abundance: NA; CDR3nt: TGTGCCAGCAGCTTACTCGGGACTAGCTACAATGAGCAGTACTTC; CDR3aa: CASSLLGTSYNEQYF
j_gene: TRBJ2-7; d_gene: TRBD1; v_gene: TRBV5-1; abundance: NA; CDR3nt: TGCGCCAGCAGCCGAACTCGGGACAGTCCGACCTACGAGCAGTACTTC; CDR3aa: CASSRTRDSPTYEQYF
j_gene: TRBJ1-1; d_gene: NA; v_gene: TRBV18; abundance: few; CDR3nt: TGTGCCAGCTCCCCGCCAGAGGGCCTGTGGAACACTGAAGCTTTCTTT; CDR3aa: CASSPPEGLWNTEAFF
j_gene: TRBJ2-7; d_gene: NA; v_gene: TRBV2; abundance: NA; CDR3nt: TGTGCCAGCAGTGAAGTGGCTAGCGACTACGAGCAGTACTTC; CDR3aa: CASSEVASDYEQYF
j_gene: TRBJ2-1; d_gene: NA; v_gene: TRBV12-3/TRBV12-4; abundance: few; CDR3nt: TGTGCCAGCAGTCACACTAGTGAGTCCCACAATGAGCAGTTCTTC; CDR3aa: CASSHTSESHNEQFF
j_gene: TRBJ1-1; d_gene: TRBD1; v_gene: TRBV5-1; abundance: NA; CDR3nt: TGCGCCAGCAGCTCGTCCCGGGACAGGGGACCGAACACTGAAGCTTTCTTT; CDR3aa: CASSSSRDRGPNTEAFF
j_gene: TRBJ2-7; d_gene: NA; v_gene: TRBV27; abundance: NA; CDR3nt: TGTGCCAGCAGTTTTCGGGGCACCCTCACCTACGAGCAGTACTTC; CDR3aa: CASSFRGTLTYEQYF
j_gene: TRBJ1-5; d_gene: NA; v_gene: TRBV27; abundance: NA; CDR3nt: TGTGCCAGCAGTTTATTAGTCAATCAGCCCCAGCATTTT; CDR3aa: CASSLLVNQPQHF
j_gene: TRBJ1-2; d_gene: TRBD1; v_gene: TRBV28; abundance: NA; CDR3nt: TGTGCCAGCAGTTCCCTACGACAGGGGCTTTTTTTATATGGCTACACCTTC; CDR3aa: CASSSLRQGLFLYGYTF